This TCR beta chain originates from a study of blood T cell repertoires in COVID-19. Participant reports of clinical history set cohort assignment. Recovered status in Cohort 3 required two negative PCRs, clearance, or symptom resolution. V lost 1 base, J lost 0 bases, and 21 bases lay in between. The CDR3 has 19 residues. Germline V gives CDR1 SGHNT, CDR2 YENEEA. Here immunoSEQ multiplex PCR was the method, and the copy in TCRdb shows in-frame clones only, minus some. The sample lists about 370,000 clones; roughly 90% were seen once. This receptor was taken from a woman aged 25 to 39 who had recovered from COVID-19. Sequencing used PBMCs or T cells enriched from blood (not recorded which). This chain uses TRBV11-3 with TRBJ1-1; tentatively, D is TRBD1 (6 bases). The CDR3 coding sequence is TGTGCCAGCAGCTTAGCCCGCTCGGGGGGCGTCCGTATGAACACTGAAGCTTTCTTT. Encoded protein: CASSLARSGGVRMNTEAFF.